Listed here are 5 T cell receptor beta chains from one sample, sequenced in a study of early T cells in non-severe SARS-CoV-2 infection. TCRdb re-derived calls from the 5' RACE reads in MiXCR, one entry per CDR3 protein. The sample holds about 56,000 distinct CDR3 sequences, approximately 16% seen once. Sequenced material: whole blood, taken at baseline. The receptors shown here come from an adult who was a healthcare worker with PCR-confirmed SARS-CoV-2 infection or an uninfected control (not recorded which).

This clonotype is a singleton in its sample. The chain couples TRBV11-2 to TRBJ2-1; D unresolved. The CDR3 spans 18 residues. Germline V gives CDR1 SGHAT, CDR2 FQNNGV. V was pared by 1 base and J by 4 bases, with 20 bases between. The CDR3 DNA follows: TGTGCCAGCAGCTTAGCAGTGGGCGTCGCGGCCCAGTACAATGAGCAGTTCTTC. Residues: CASSLAVGVAAQYNEQFF.

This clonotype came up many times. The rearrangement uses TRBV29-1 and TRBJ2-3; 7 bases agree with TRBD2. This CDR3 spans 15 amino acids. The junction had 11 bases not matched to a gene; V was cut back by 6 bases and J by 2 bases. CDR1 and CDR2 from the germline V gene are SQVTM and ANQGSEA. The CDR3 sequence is CSVPTGTNPTDTQYF. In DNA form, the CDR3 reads TGCAGCGTCCCAACCGGGACTAATCCCACAGATACGCAGTATTTT.

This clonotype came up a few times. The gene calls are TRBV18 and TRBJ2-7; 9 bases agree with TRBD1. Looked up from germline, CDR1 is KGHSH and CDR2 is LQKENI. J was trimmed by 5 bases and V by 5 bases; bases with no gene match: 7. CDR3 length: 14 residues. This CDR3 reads CASSDVGQGNEQYF. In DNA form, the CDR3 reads TGTGCCAGCTCAGATGTGGGACAGGGCAACGAGCAGTACTTC.

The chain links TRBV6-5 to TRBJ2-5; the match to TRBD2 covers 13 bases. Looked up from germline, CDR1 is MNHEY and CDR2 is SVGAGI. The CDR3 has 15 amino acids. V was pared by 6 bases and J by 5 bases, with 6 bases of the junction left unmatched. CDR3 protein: CASRPGLAGLETQYF. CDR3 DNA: TGTGCCAGCAGGCCGGGACTAGCGGGACTCGAGACCCAGTACTTC.

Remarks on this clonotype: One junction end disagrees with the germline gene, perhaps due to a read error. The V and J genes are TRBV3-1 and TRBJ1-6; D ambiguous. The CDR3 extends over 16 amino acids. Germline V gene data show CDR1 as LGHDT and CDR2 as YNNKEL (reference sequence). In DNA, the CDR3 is TGTGCCAGCAGCCAAACGCCAAGCCCGCCAAGGAGACCCCTCCATTTT. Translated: CASSQTPSPPRRPLHF. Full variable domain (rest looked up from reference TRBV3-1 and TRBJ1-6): DTAVSQTPKYLVTQMGNDKSIKCEQNLGHDTMYWYKQDSKKFLKIMFSYNNKELIINETVPNRFSPKSPDKAHLNLHINSLELGDSAVYFCASSQTPSPPRRPLHFGNGTRLTVT.